This T cell receptor (beta chain) came from a study of T-cell memory formation after mild COVID-19. Study context: Clusters of TCRs were largely donor specific.

This clonotype was seen only a few times. Its antigen is unidentified. Study-wide points: Pre-infection memory carried some responding clones, suggesting that cross-reactive memory joined. Clones contracting day 15 to 85 were balanced CD4/CD8; later expanders leaned CD4+.

The CDR3 extends over 17 amino acids. Germline V lookup: CDR1 SGHTA, CDR2 FQGNSA. Trimming at V came to 1 base and at J to 0 bases, leaving 6 bases not matched to a gene. TCRdb re-analysed the 5' RACE reads in MiXCR, keeping a single row per CDR3 protein. Here the sample spans roughly 500,000 distinct CDR3 sequences, around 20% being singletons. V is TRBV7-2 and J is TRBJ2-7; TRBD2 agrees at 10 bases. The sequenced sample was PBMCs or a T cell subset sorted from them (not recorded which). This TCR was recovered from an adult woman who had mild COVID-19 (a few samples of this study predate the infection). Cell type and time point are not known. Here the CDR3 DNA reads TGTGCCAGCAGCTTAGGAGGGCTAGCGGGAGACTCCTACGAGCAGTACTTC. As protein: CASSLGGLAGDSYEQYF.